This T cell receptor beta chain was documented in a study of cytomegalovirus exposure and HLA in healthy donors. Study-wide findings and caveats: The study carried out a later analysis of TCR beta sequences. It associated some 18,000 of them with specific HLA alleles at a false discovery rate of 0.05.

On this clone: The antigen is undetermined.

PCR employed 60 Vbeta and 13 Jbeta primers. Measured with immunoSEQ multiplex PCR; TCRdb has only the in-frame clones, and not every one. There are about 160,000 clones in the sample; around four fifths occur only once, and 9% to 10% lies in the top ten. The clonotype was recovered from a man between 18 and 29 years old in good health and CMV-seropositive. Sequenced: PBMCs.

The CDR3 sequence: CASSFNRGIEQYF. The CDR3 DNA reads as TGTGCCAGCAGCTTTAACAGGGGGATCGAGCAGTACTTC. This chain links TRBV6-1 with TRBJ2-7, with 8 nucleotides matching TRBD1. V lost 6 bases, J lost 6 bases, and 7 bases stayed unmatched. CDR3 length: 13 residues. Germline lookup yields CDR1 MNHNS and CDR2 SASEGT.